A single TCR beta chain is shown here with its context. Its matching antigen is unknown. Deletions cut 7 bases from V and 4 bases from J, with 10 bases between. This CDR3 comprises 12 residues. Each sample yielded at least 6 million isolated PBMCs. The total RNA that was extracted per sample amounted to at least 5 micrograms. This sample was taken from a study of blood T cells in healthy people across ages. Using a J-beta primer mix together with a sample-barcoded 5' primer, a second PCR was run for roughly 6 to 12 cycles. TCRdb passed the 5' RACE reads through MiXCR, listing each CDR3 protein once. The sample holds just under 750,000 distinct CDR3 sequences, about a fifth seen once. Overall study results and limits: A roughly linear age-dependent decrease characterized TCR beta diversity per million T cells.

This receptor was identified in a man between 65 and 85 years old in good health. The chain employs TRBV12-3 or TRBV12-4 and TRBJ2-5; D ambiguous. The specimen sequenced was blood. CDR3 loop: CASNVGPETQYF. The DNA for the CDR3 is TGTGCCAGCAACGTTGGACCAGAGACCCAGTACTTC.